These T cell receptor beta chains were read from a single sample in a study of T-cell memory formation after mild COVID-19. Each CDR3 protein is one row after TCRdb ran MiXCR on the 5' RACE reads. The sample carries approximately 300,000 distinct CDR3 sequences, 19% recorded once. Specimen: PBMCs or a T cell subset sorted from them (not recorded which). The receptors come from a man between 18 and 35 years old who had mild COVID-19 (a few samples of this study predate the infection). Cell type and time point are not known. The CDR3 runs from the conserved cysteine through the conserved F or W. The D gene is left open where the match is weak. Not every row has a clone size; where given, it reads once, few, many or a size class.

cdr3_nt | cdr3_aa | j_call | clone_size | d_call | v_call
TGCGCCAGCAGCCGGGACAGGGGAACTTATGGCTACACCTTC | CASSRDRGTYGYTF | TRBJ1-2 | NA | TRBD1 | TRBV5-1
TGTGCCAGCAGTATTTGGCAGGGGCTGTCGGATGGCTACACCTTC | CASSIWQGLSDGYTF | TRBJ1-2 | NA | NA | TRBV6-5
TGTATAGTGCCAGCGTCAAGGAGGACTAACTATGGCTACACCTTC | CIVPASRRTNYGYTF | TRBJ1-2 | NA | NA | TRBV7-9
TGTGCCAGCAGCCCACAGGGGGCTCAGAATGAGCAGTTCTTC | CASSPQGAQNEQFF | TRBJ2-1 | NA | TRBD1 | TRBV7-3
TGCGCCAGCAGCTCAGGACAGGGTAGTGAAAAACTGTTTTTT | CASSSGQGSEKLFF | TRBJ1-4 | NA | TRBD1 | TRBV5-1
TGTGCCAGCAGTTTCGGACTAGCGGGGGCCTACGAGCAGTACTTC | CASSFGLAGAYEQYF | TRBJ2-7 | many | TRBD2 | TRBV12-3/TRBV12-4
TGTGCCAGCAGCCAGACGGGGGACGGCACCGGGGAGCTGTTTTTT | CASSQTGDGTGELFF | TRBJ2-2 | NA | NA | TRBV9
TGTGCCAGCAGCTTATTCGGGGGCAGGCAAGAGACCCAGTACTTC | CASSLFGGRQETQYF | TRBJ2-5 | NA | NA | TRBV7-2
TGTGCCAGCAGCTCCCGTGCCGGGACAGAGTTTAGGGAAAAACTGTTTTTT | CASSSRAGTEFREKLFF | TRBJ1-4 | many | TRBD1 | TRBV11-2
TGTGCCAGCAGTCTCCAAAGCGGCACTGAAGCTTTCTTT | CASSLQSGTEAFF | TRBJ1-1 | once | NA | TRBV12-3/TRBV12-4
TGTGCCACCAGTGAACAGGGGGCCCGTGACACAGATACGCAGTATTTT | CATSEQGARDTDTQYF | TRBJ2-3 | many | TRBD1 | TRBV24-1
TGTGCCAGCAACTACCCGGGGGCGGGCAATGAGCAGTTCTTC | CASNYPGAGNEQFF | TRBJ2-1 | many | NA | TRBV28
TGTGCCAGCAGCCAAGGGGACTTCCTACAGGAAAAACTGTTTTTT | CASSQGDFLQEKLFF | TRBJ1-4 | few | NA | TRBV4-2
TGTGCCAGCAGCCCCTATCCCCTAGCGGGAAACAATGAGCAGTTCTTC | CASSPYPLAGNNEQFF | TRBJ2-1 | few | TRBD2 | TRBV3-1
TGTGCCAGCAGCAGACAGTCTCGCACAGATACGCAGTATTTT | CASSRQSRTDTQYF | TRBJ2-3 | NA | NA | TRBV28
TGCGCCAGCAGCCAGGAACAGGCCCCCAACACAGATACGCAGTATTTT | CASSQEQAPNTDTQYF | TRBJ2-3 | NA | NA | TRBV4-1
TGTGCCAGCAGCTCGGGAATCAGCACAGATACGCAGTATTTT | CASSSGISTDTQYF | TRBJ2-3 | NA | NA | TRBV11-1
TGTGCCAGCAAGGGAGGGAGTACGCAGTATTTT | CASKGGSTQYF | TRBJ2-3 | NA | TRBD2 | TRBV6-6
TGTGCCAGCAGCTTTTGGAACTCTGGAAACACCATATATTTT | CASSFWNSGNTIYF | TRBJ1-3 | many | NA | TRBV7-2
TGCAGCGTTGAAGGGGACAGGGGGGAGTTC | CSVEGDRGEF | TRBJ1-2 | few | TRBD1 | TRBV29-1
TGTGCCAGCAGCTTAGACGAAGGACCCCAGCATTTT | CASSLDEGPQHF | TRBJ1-5 | NA | NA | TRBV7-2
TGTGCCAGCAGCGGAATACTAGCTGTCTCCTACAATGAGCAGTTCTTC | CASSGILAVSYNEQFF | TRBJ2-1 | few | NA | TRBV9
TGTGCCAGCAGGACAACAGGGAGCTCCTATAATTCACCCCTCCACTTT | CASRTTGSSYNSPLHF | TRBJ1-6 | NA | NA | TRBV6-6
TGTGCCAGCAGCCAAGACCTTTCGGACGTTTGGGGGATCGAAGAGACCCAGTACTTC | CASSQDLSDVWGIEETQYF | TRBJ2-5 | NA | NA | TRBV14
TGCGCCAGCAGCCGGGACAGCGACACTGAAGCTTTCTTT | CASSRDSDTEAFF | TRBJ1-1 | NA | TRBD1 | TRBV4-3
TGTGCCAGCAGTCGCCTGGGACAGGGGGGATTCAATGAGCAGTTCTTC | CASSRLGQGGFNEQFF | TRBJ2-1 | few | TRBD1 | TRBV27
TGTGCCAGCAGCCAAACAGGGCAGCCCCAGCATTTT | CASSQTGQPQHF | TRBJ1-5 | many | NA | TRBV3-1
TGTGCCAGCAGCTTAATCCCTGTGTCTGACAGGAGAAATTCACCCCTCCACTTT | CASSLIPVSDRRNSPLHF | TRBJ1-6 | NA | NA | TRBV7-2